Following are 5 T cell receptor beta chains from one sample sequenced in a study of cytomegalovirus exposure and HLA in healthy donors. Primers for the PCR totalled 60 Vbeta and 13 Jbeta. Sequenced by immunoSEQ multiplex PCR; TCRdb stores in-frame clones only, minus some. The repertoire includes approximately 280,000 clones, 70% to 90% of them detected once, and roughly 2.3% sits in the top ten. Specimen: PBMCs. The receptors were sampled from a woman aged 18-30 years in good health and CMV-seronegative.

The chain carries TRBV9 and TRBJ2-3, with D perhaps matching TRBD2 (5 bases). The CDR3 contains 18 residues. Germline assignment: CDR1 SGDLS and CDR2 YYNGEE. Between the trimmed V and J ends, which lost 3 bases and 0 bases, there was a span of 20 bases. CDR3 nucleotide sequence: TGTGCCAGCAGCGGAGCTGGGTTACCAGCGGCTAGCACAGATACGCAGTATTTT. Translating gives CASSGAGLPAASTDTQYF. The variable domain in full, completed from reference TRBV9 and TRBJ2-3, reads DSGVTQTPKHLITATGQRVTLRCSPRSGDLSVYWYQQSLDQGLQFLIQYYNGEERAKGNILERFSAQQFPDLHSELNLSSLELGDSALYFCASSGAGLPAASTDTQYFGPGTRLTVL.

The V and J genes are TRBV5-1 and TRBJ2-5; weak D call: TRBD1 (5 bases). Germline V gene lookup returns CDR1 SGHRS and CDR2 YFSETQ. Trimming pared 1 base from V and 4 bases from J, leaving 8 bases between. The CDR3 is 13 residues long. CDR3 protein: CASSLWQGETQYF. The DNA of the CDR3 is TGCGCCAGCAGCTTGTGGCAGGGAGAGACCCAGTACTTC.

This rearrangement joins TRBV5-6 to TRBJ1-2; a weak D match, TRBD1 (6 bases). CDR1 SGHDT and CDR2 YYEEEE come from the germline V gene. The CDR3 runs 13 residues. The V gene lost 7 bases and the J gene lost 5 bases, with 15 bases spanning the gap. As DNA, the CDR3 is TGTGCCAGCCTGCAGGGGAAGAAGTATGGCTACACCTTC. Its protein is CASLQGKKYGYTF.

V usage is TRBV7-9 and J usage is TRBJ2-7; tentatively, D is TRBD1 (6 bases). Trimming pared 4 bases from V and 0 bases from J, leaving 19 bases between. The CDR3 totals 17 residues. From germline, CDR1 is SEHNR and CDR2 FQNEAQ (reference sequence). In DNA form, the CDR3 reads TGTGCCAGCAGCTCAGATAAAACCGGACAGCCCTCCTACGAGCAGTACTTC. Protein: CASSSDKTGQPSYEQYF.

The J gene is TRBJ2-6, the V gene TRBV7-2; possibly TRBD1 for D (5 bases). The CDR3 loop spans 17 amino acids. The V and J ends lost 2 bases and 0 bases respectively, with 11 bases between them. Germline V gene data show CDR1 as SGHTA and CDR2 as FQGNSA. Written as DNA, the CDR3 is TGTGCCAGCAGCTTATCAGGGCACCACTCTGGGGCCAACGTCCTGACTTTC. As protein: CASSLSGHHSGANVLTF.